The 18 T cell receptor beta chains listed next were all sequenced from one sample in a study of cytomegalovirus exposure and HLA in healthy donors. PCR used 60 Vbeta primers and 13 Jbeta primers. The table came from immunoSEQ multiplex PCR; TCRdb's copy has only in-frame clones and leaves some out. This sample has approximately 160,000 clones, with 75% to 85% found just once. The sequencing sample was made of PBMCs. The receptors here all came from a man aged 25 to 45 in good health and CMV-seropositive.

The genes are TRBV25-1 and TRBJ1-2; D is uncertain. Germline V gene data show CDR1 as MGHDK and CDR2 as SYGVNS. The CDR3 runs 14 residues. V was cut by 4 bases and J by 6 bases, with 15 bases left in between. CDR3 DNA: TGTGCCAGCAGTGTCAACCCGGGAGGGAATGGCTACACCTTC. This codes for CASSVNPGGNGYTF.

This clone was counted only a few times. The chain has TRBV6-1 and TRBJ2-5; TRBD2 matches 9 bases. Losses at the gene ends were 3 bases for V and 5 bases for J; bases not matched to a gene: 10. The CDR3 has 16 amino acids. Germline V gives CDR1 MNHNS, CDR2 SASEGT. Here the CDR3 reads CASSDPGAGGPETQYF. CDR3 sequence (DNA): TGTGCCAGCAGTGACCCGGGGGCGGGAGGGCCGGAGACCCAGTACTTC.

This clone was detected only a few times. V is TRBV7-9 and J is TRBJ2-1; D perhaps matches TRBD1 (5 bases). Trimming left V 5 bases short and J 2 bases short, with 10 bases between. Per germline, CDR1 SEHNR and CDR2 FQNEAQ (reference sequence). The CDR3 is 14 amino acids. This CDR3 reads CASSESGPYNEQFF. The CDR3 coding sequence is TGTGCCAGCAGCGAATCAGGGCCCTACAATGAGCAGTTCTTC.

CDR3 sequence (DNA): TGTGCCAGTCAATTAGGGGCAGGGAATCAGCCCCAGCATTTT. Amino acids: CASQLGAGNQPQHF. The chain employs TRBV19 and TRBJ1-5, with a possible D match to TRBD1 (5 bases). The V end was cut by 8 bases, the J end by 4 bases, with 15 bases between. CDR1 is LNHDA, CDR2 SQIVND, per germline (reference sequence). This CDR3 has 14 amino acids.

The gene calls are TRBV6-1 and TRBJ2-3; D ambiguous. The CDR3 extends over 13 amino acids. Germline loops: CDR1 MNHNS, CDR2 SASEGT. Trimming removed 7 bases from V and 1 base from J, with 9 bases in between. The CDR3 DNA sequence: TGTGCCAGCATCGGGTCTGGCACAGATACGCAGTATTTT. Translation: CASIGSGTDTQYF.

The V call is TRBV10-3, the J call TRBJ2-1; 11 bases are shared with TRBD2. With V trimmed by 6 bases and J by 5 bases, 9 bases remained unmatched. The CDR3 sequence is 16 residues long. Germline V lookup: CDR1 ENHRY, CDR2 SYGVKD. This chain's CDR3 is CAISLKLAGGDNEQFF. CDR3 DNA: TGTGCCATCAGCCTTAAATTAGCGGGGGGGGACAATGAGCAGTTCTTC.

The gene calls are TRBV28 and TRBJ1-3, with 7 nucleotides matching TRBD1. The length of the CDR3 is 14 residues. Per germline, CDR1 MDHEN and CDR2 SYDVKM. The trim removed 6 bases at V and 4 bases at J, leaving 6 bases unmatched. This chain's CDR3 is CASSSGQAGNTIYF. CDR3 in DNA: TGTGCCAGCAGCTCCGGACAGGCGGGAAACACCATATATTTT.

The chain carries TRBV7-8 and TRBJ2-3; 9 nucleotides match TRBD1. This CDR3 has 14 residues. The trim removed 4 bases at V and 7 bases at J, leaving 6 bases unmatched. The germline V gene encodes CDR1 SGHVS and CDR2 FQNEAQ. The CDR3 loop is CASSSRTGDNTQYF. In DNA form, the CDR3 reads TGTGCCAGCAGCTCGCGGACAGGGGATAATACGCAGTATTTT.

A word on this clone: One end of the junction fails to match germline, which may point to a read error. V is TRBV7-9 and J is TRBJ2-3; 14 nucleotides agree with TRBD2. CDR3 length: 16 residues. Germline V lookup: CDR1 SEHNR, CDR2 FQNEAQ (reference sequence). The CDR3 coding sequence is TGTTCCAGCAGCTTGGGGACTAGCGGGAGCTCGGGTACGCAGTATTTT. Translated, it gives CSSSLGTSGSSGTQYF.

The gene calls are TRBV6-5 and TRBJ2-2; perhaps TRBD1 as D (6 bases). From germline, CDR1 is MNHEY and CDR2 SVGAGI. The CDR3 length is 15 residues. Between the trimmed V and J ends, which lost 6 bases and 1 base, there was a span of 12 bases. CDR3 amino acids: CASSRGKRNTGELFF. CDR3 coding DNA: TGTGCCAGCAGCAGGGGCAAAAGGAACACCGGGGAGCTGTTTTTT.

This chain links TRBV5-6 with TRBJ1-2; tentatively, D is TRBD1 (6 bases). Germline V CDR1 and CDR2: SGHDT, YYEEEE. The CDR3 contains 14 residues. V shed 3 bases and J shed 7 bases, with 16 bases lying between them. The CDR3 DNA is TGTGCCAGCAGCTGGAGTTTGGGGGCGCGTGGCTACACCTTC. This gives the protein CASSWSLGARGYTF.

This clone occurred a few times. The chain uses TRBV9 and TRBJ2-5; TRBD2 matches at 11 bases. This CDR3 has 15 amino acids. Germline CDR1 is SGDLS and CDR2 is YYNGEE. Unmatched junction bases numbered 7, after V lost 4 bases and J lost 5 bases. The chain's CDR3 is CASSLSGGAVETQYF. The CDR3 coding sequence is TGTGCCAGCAGCCTTAGCGGGGGGGCCGTCGAGACCCAGTACTTC.

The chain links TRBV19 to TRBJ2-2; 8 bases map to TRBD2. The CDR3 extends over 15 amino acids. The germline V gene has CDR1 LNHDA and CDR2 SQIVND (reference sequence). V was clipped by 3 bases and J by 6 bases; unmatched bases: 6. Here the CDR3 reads CASSISGGEAGELFF. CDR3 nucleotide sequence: TGTGCCAGTAGTATTTCGGGGGGGGAGGCCGGGGAGCTGTTTTTT.

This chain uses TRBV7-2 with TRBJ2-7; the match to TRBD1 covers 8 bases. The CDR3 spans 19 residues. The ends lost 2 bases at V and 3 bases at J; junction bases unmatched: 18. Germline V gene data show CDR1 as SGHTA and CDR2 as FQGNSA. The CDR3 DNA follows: TGTGCCAGCAGCTTATTTGGACAGGGACTTCTCCGGACGGGCTACGAGCAGTACTTC. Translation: CASSLFGQGLLRTGYEQYF. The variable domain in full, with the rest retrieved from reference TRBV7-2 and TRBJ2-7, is GAGVSQSPSNKVTEKGKDVELRCDPISGHTALYWYRQSLGQGLEFLIYFQGNSAPDKSGLPSDRFSAERTGGSVSTLTIQRTQQEDSAVYLCASSLFGQGLLRTGYEQYFGPGTRLTVT.

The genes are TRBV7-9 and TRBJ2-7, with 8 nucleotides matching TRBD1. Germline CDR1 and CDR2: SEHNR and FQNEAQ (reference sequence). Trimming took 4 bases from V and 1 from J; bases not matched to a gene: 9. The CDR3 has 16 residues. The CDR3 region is CASSSPRTGLSYEQYF. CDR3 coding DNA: TGTGCCAGCAGCTCCCCTCGGACAGGGCTATCCTACGAGCAGTACTTC. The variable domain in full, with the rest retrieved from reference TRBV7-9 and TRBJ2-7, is DTGVSQNPRHKITKRGQNVTFRCDPISEHNRLYWYRQTLGQGPEFLTYFQNEAQLEKSRLLSDRFSAERPKGSFSTLEIQRTEQGDSAMYLCASSSPRTGLSYEQYFGPGTRLTVT.

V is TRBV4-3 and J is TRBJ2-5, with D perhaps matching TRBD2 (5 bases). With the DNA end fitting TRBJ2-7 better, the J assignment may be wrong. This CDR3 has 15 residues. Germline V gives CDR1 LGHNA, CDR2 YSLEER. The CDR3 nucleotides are TGCGCCAGCAGCCAAGATGGGATCGCTAGCAACGAGCAGTACTTC. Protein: CASSQDGIASNEQYF.

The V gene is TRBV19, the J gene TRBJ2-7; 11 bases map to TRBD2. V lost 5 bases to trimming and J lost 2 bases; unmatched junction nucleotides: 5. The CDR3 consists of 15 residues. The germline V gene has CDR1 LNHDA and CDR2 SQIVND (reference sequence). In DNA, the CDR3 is TGTGCCAGTAGTGCATCGGGACTAGCGGCCTACGAGCAGTACTTC. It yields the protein CASSASGLAAYEQYF.

The CDR3 nucleotides read TGTGCCAGCAGTTTCTCAACAGGAGAGAACACCGGGGAGCTGTTTTTT. This encodes CASSFSTGENTGELFF. The rearrangement uses TRBV27 and TRBJ2-2; maybe TRBD1 (5 bases). The germline V gene encodes CDR1 MNHEY and CDR2 SMNVEV (reference sequence). The CDR3 sequence is 16 residues long. Trimming stripped 3 bases from V and 1 base from J, with 12 bases between.